Listed below are T cell receptor beta chains from one sample, sequenced in a study of chemoradiotherapy in HPV16-positive cancers. Profiled with immunoSEQ multiplex PCR; TCRdb holds only in-frame clones, not every one. The table shows fewer than 4,500 clones, with roughly 94% occurring only once. Sample collection was performed from a patient who underwent chemoradiotherapy. The origin of the receptors is a human donor with HPV-associated anogenital cancer. Both conserved end residues are part of each CDR3. The order of the fields is V gene, D gene, CDR3 protein. The D gene is left open where the match is weak.

>TRBV7-2|NA
CASSSSVGASYNEQFF
>TRBV10-3|NA
CATQHPAGGQETQYF
>TRBV10-3|NA
CAISPQGADTDTQYF
>TRBV6-5|NA
CASSYGAGGPEKLFF
>TRBV2|NA
CASSSDRTSYNSPLHF
>TRBV4-1|NA
CASSALGGVDEQFF
>TRBV4-1|TRBD1
CASSQGAGTGTEAFF
>TRBV29-1|NA
CSVESWDSVATDTQYF
>TRBV5-1|NA
CASSLAASGEGYTF
>TRBV15|NA
CATSSRQFGYTF
>TRBV5-1|NA
CASSLESGLNTIYF
>TRBV29-1|TRBD1
CSVGDSSTDTQYF
>TRBV7-6|TRBD1
CASSLVSWDRSTDTQYF
>TRBV18|NA
CASSPRESSGNTIYF
>TRBV9|NA
CASSVDGADTGELFF
>TRBV7-9|NA
CASSLMPGNGYTF
>TRBV19|TRBD1
CASSPGQGVGANVLTF
>TRBV6-1|TRBD1
CASSQDRDYEQYF
>TRBV5-1|NA
CASSLAAGDYYGYTF
>TRBV2|NA
CASSVRENTGELFF
>TRBV6-6|TRBD1
CASSRDREEQYF
>TRBV5-5|TRBD1
CASSYRGDTNEKLFF